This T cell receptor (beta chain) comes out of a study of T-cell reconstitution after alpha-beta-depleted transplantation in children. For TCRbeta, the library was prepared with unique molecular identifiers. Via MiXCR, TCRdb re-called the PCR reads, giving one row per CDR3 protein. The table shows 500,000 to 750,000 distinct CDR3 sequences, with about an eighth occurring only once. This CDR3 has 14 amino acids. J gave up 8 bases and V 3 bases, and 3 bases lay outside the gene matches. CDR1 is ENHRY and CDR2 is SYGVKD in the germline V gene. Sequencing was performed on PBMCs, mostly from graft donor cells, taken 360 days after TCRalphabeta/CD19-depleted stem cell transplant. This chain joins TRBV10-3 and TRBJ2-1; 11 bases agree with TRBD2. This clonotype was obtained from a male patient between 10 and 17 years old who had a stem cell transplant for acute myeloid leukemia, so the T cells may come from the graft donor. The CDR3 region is CAISELAGVDEQFF. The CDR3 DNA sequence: TGTGCCATCAGTGAACTAGCGGGAGTTGATGAGCAGTTCTTC.